A single sample gave rise to the 31 T cell receptor beta chains below, sequenced in a study of memory CD4+ T cells and cytomegalovirus serostatus. Generated by immunoSEQ multiplex PCR, the TCRdb table keeps only in-frame clones and is missing some. The sample lists about 92,000 clones; 75% to 90% were seen once. The sort gate was single viable CD3+CD4+CD8-CD45RO+ cells for memory CD4+ T cells. The specimen sequenced was memory CD4+ T cells from blood. Receptor source: an adult in good health and CMV-seropositive.

The gene calls are TRBV5-1 and TRBJ1-2, with D possibly being TRBD1 (6 bases). Germline CDR1 and CDR2: SGHRS and YFSETQ. The length of the CDR3 is 17 residues. Trimming stripped 4 bases from V and 0 bases from J, with 19 bases between. The CDR3 spells CASSHGPGADSNYGYTF. CDR3 bases: TGCGCCAGCAGCCACGGGCCGGGGGCAGACTCTAACTATGGCTACACCTTC. Looking up the rest from reference TRBV5-1 and TRBJ1-2 gives the full variable domain: KAGVTQTPRYLIKTRGQQVTLSCSPISGHRSVSWYQQTPGQGLQFLFEYFSETQRNKGNFPGRFSGRQFSNSRSEMNVSTLELGDSALYLCASSHGPGADSNYGYTFGSGTRLTVV.

The V and J genes are TRBV6-4 and TRBJ1-5, with D unclear. Germline-derived CDR1 and CDR2 are MRHNA and SNTAGT. This CDR3 comprises 17 residues. Trimming pared 2 bases from V and 2 bases from J, leaving 16 bases between. The CDR3 DNA follows: TGTGCCAGCAGTGACCCCCGCCAAATCTTCGGCAATCAGCCCCAGCATTTT. Its translation is CASSDPRQIFGNQPQHF.

V and J are TRBV5-4 and TRBJ2-2; 7 bases map to TRBD1. Trimming took 4 bases from V and 8 from J; bases not matched to a gene: 11. This CDR3 region has 15 residues. Looked up from germline, CDR1 is SGHNT and CDR2 is YYREEE (reference sequence). The CDR3 sequence is CASSPRQGVSGELFF. The CDR3 DNA reads TGTGCCAGCAGCCCCAGGCAGGGGGTGTCGGGGGAGCTGTTTTTT.

In DNA form, the CDR3 reads TGCAGCGTTGAAAGGGGGGGGGCGAACACTGAAGCTTTCTTT. Translation gives CSVERGGANTEAFF. The V call is TRBV29-1, the J call TRBJ1-1; possibly TRBD1 for D (6 bases). Trimming removed 2 bases from V and 1 base from J, with 11 bases in between. Germline lookup yields CDR1 SQVTM and CDR2 ANQGSEA. The CDR3 totals 14 residues.

The count of this clone is one. The rearrangement links TRBV19 to TRBJ2-5; 11 bases map to TRBD2. J was trimmed by 4 bases and V by 5 bases; bases with no gene match: 6. The CDR3 consists of 15 residues. CDR1 and CDR2 from the germline V gene are LNHDA and SQIVND (reference sequence). The CDR3 loop is CASSPPGTSGETQYF. The CDR3 bases are TGTGCCAGTAGTCCCCCCGGGACTAGCGGAGAGACCCAGTACTTC.

The table lists this clone with a few counts. V is TRBV6-1 and J is TRBJ1-1; a possible D gene is TRBD1 (5 bases). CDR1 and CDR2 from the germline V gene are MNHNS and SASEGT. The CDR3 contains 14 residues. Trimming took 4 bases from V and 3 from J, leaving 12 bases between them. CDR3 DNA: TGTGCCAGCAGTGCCACAGGTCAATACACTGAAGCTTTCTTT. It is translated as CASSATGQYTEAFF.

This clone was found a few times. V gene TRBV11-1 combines with J gene TRBJ2-2, with 7 positions matching TRBD1. Germline V gene data show CDR1 as SGHAT and CDR2 as FQDESV (reference sequence). The CDR3 length is 14 residues. Trimming at V came to 5 bases and at J to 7 bases, leaving 7 bases not matched to a gene. The CDR3 sequence is CASSRDRVGGELFF. For the CDR3, the DNA is TGTGCCAGCAGCCGAGACAGGGTTGGCGGGGAGCTGTTTTTT.

This sequence joins TRBV19 and TRBJ2-1; D possibly corresponds to TRBD1 (7 bases). This CDR3 is built from 14 residues. Germline CDR1 is LNHDA and CDR2 is SQIVND (reference sequence). V was clipped by 7 bases and J by 1 base, with 11 bases between them. This CDR3 is CASNPGGSYNEQFF. The CDR3 DNA reads TGTGCCAGTAACCCAGGGGGGTCCTACAATGAGCAGTTCTTC.

The chain links TRBV30 to TRBJ1-4; the D gene is possibly TRBD1 (5 bases). The V gene lost 2 bases and the J gene lost 2 bases, with 15 bases spanning the gap. The CDR3 spans 16 residues. Germline values: CDR1 GTSNPN, CDR2 SVGIG (reference sequence). As DNA, the CDR3 is TGTGCCTGGAGTCCACCCACCGGGGGGACTAATGAAAAACTGTTTTTT. Its translation: CAWSPPTGGTNEKLFF.

The rearrangement links TRBV6-4 to TRBJ2-7; TRBD2 aligns across 10 bases. Germline V lookup: CDR1 MRHNA, CDR2 SNTAGT. Germline trimming cut 6 bases from V and 6 bases from J; bases unmatched to any gene: 11. The CDR3 has 15 amino acids. The CDR3 DNA reads TGTGCCAGCAGCCCAGCGGGAGGGCCGTCATCCGAGCAGTACTTC. The encoded protein is CASSPAGGPSSEQYF.

Notes on this clone: At one end, the junction sequence differs from germline, possibly due to a read error. The chain combines TRBV7-9 with TRBJ2-7; either TRBD1 or TRBD2 may fit D (5 bases each). Germline lookup yields CDR1 SEHNR and CDR2 FQNEAQ (reference sequence). The CDR3 length is 15 residues. The CDR3 spells CASRPRDLGSYEQHF. CDR3 sequence (DNA): TGTGCCAGCAGACCAAGGGACCTTGGTAGCTACGAGCAGCACTTC.

As for this clone: Other DNA sequences within the sample encode an identical CDR3. The chain recombines TRBV11-3 with TRBJ1-1; D not resolved. The CDR3 is 13 residues long. CDR1 and CDR2 from the germline V gene are SGHNT and YENEEA. V lost 4 bases and J lost 3, with 9 bases in between. The DNA of the CDR3 is TGTGCCAGCAGCTCCTCAGATGACACTGAAGCTTTCTTT. Amino acids: CASSSSDDTEAFF.

The V and J genes are TRBV5-1 and TRBJ2-1; the D is unclear. The CDR3 loop spans 12 amino acids. The V end was cut by 0 bases, the J end by 4 bases, with 2 bases between. Germline CDR1 reads SGHRS; CDR2 reads YFSETQ. This CDR3 reads CASSLDYNEQFF. In DNA form, the CDR3 reads TGCGCCAGCAGCTTGGATTACAATGAGCAGTTCTTC.

This rearrangement joins TRBV5-4 to TRBJ2-1; 8 bases align to TRBD2. J was trimmed by 6 bases and V by 0 bases; bases with no gene match: 8. Per germline, CDR1 SGHNT and CDR2 YYREEE (reference sequence). The length of the CDR3 is 16 residues. Here the CDR3 DNA reads TGTGCCAGCAGCTTGGCCCAGCGGGGGTCGGGCAATGAGCAGTTCTTC. Translation: CASSLAQRGSGNEQFF.

The V call is TRBV28, the J call TRBJ1-1; TRBD1 might be the D (5 bases). The germline CDR1 and CDR2 sequences are MDHEN and SYDVKM. Trimming removed 2 bases from V and 3 bases from J, with 10 bases in between. The CDR3 has 14 residues. CDR3 amino acids: CASSLGGGDTEAFF. CDR3 bases: TGTGCCAGCAGTTTAGGGGGAGGGGACACTGAAGCTTTCTTT.

The chain uses TRBV10-2 and TRBJ1-1; 10 bases are a match to TRBD1. Trimming cost V 4 bases and J 4 bases; bases outside gene matches: 3. The CDR3 loop spans 14 amino acids. CDR1 is WSHSY, CDR2 SAAADI, per germline. CDR3 region: CASSVRTGGTEAFF. The CDR3 DNA sequence: TGCGCCAGCAGTGTTAGGACAGGGGGCACTGAAGCTTTCTTT.

The chain links TRBV9 to TRBJ2-7, with 10 bases matching TRBD2. In germline, CDR1 is SGDLS, CDR2 YYNGEE. CDR3 length: 16 residues. V shed 0 bases and J 7 bases; nucleotides not matched to a gene: 10. The CDR3 spells CASSVEGLAGVSEQYF. The CDR3 DNA sequence: TGTGCCAGCAGCGTAGAAGGGCTAGCGGGAGTGTCAGAGCAGTACTTC.

This clone was seen a handful of times. This sample also contains other DNA sequences that code for the same CDR3. The chain joins TRBV28 to TRBJ2-1; no clear D. Germline assignment: CDR1 MDHEN and CDR2 SYDVKM. Trimming removed 2 bases from V and 7 bases from J, with 3 bases in between. CDR3 size: 11 residues. Written as DNA, the CDR3 is TGTGCCAGCAGTTTAAGGAATGAGCAGTTCTTC. This sequence encodes CASSLRNEQFF.

The chain has TRBV6-1 and TRBJ1-2; D is ambiguous. There are 13 residues in the CDR3. V was trimmed by 8 bases and J by 7 bases, leaving 17 bases between them. The germline V gene encodes CDR1 MNHNS and CDR2 SASEGT. CDR3 nucleotide sequence: TGTGCCAGCGTAAAAGACGACGTGGGTGGCTACACCTTC. It translates to CASVKDDVGGYTF.

The J gene is TRBJ2-3, the V gene TRBV9, with D possibly TRBD1 on 6 matching bases. V lost 4 bases, J lost 0 bases, and 15 bases lay in between. The germline V gene encodes CDR1 SGDLS and CDR2 YYNGEE. This CDR3 region has 16 residues. The CDR3 protein is CASSSSRGSSTDTQYF. CDR3 nucleotide sequence: TGTGCCAGCAGCTCCTCGAGGGGGTCTAGCACAGATACGCAGTATTTT.

This chain links TRBV6-1 with TRBJ1-5; 7 bases are shared with TRBD1. The junction had 7 bases not matched to a gene; V was cut back by 3 bases and J by 5 bases. Germline CDR1 MNHNS, CDR2 SASEGT. This CDR3 has 15 residues. CDR3 in amino acids: CASSDTTGPYQPQHF. The CDR3 region has the DNA TGTGCCAGCAGTGATACGACAGGGCCGTATCAGCCCCAGCATTTT.

This clone was recorded only once. J is TRBJ2-6 and V is TRBV7-2; D is ambiguous. The CDR3 runs to 16 residues. CDR1 is SGHTA and CDR2 is FQGNSA in the germline V gene. V shed 1 base and J shed 0 bases, with 7 bases lying between them. CDR3 sequence reads: CASSLGPDSGANVLTF. The CDR3 coding sequence is TGTGCCAGCAGCTTAGGGCCAGACTCTGGGGCCAACGTCCTGACTTTC.

V is TRBV2 and J is TRBJ2-3, with D uncertain. The CDR3 contains 14 residues. Per germline, CDR1 SNHLY and CDR2 FYNNEI. V lost 2 bases and J 2 bases, leaving 8 bases between the germline ends. The CDR3 loop is CASSEWQITDTQYF. The CDR3 region has the DNA TGTGCCAGCAGTGAATGGCAGATCACAGATACGCAGTATTTT.

The chain employs TRBV5-1 and TRBJ2-2, with 7 bases lining up with TRBD1. J gave up 1 base and V 2 bases, and 2 bases lay outside the gene matches. This CDR3 contains 15 residues. Per germline, CDR1 SGHRS and CDR2 YFSETQ. The CDR3 protein is CASSFWDRNTGELFF. Written as DNA, the CDR3 is TGCGCCAGCAGCTTCTGGGACAGGAACACCGGGGAGCTGTTTTTT.

The chain is built from TRBV28 and TRBJ2-2, with D tentatively TRBD2 (5 bases). The CDR3 consists of 13 residues. Trimming shortened V by 8 bases and J by 4 bases, and 11 bases separated the two germline ends. The germline V gene has CDR1 MDHEN and CDR2 SYDVKM. CDR3 loop: CASEGSVTGELFF. CDR3 nucleotide sequence: TGTGCCAGCGAGGGTAGCGTCACCGGGGAGCTGTTTTTT. Combining the CDR3 with reference TRBV28 and TRBJ2-2 gives the whole variable domain DVKVTQSSRYLVKRTGEKVFLECVQDMDHENMFWYRQDPGLGLRLIYFSYDVKMKEKGDIPEGYSVSREKKERFSLILESASTNQTSMYLCASEGSVTGELFFGEGSRLTVL.

The chain employs TRBV7-9 and TRBJ2-7, with 12 bases lining up with TRBD2. Germline loops: CDR1 SEHNR, CDR2 FQNEAQ (reference sequence). The CDR3 totals 14 residues. The V and J ends lost 3 bases and 6 bases, in that order; junction bases with no gene match: 3. This CDR3 reads CASSLTSGSSEQYF. CDR3 sequence (DNA): TGTGCCAGCAGCTTGACTAGCGGGAGTAGCGAGCAGTACTTC.

The gene calls are TRBV11-2 and TRBJ2-5; perhaps D is TRBD1 or TRBD2 (5 bases each). Germline V gene sequence: CDR1 SGHAT, CDR2 FQNNGV. V lost 3 bases, J lost 2 bases, and 13 bases lay in between. CDR3 length: 15 amino acids. CDR3 nucleotide sequence: TGTGCCAGCAGCTTCGGGAATGGGGCACAAGAGACCCAGTACTTC. It specifies CASSFGNGAQETQYF.

This chain uses TRBV5-1 with TRBJ2-2; TRBD1 is a possible D gene (6 bases). The length of the CDR3 is 16 residues. CDR1 is SGHRS, CDR2 YFSETQ, per germline. Trimming pared 1 base from V and 6 bases from J, leaving 16 bases between. This chain's CDR3 is CASSLRVGGRSGELFF. CDR3 bases: TGCGCCAGCAGCTTGAGGGTAGGGGGTCGTTCCGGGGAGCTGTTTTTT. The whole variable domain, remainder taken from reference TRBV5-1 and TRBJ2-2, is KAGVTQTPRYLIKTRGQQVTLSCSPISGHRSVSWYQQTPGQGLQFLFEYFSETQRNKGNFPGRFSGRQFSNSRSEMNVSTLELGDSALYLCASSLRVGGRSGELFFGEGSRLTVL.

V is TRBV30 and J is TRBJ1-2; D is unresolved. Per the germline V gene, CDR1 is GTSNPN and CDR2 is SVGIG (reference sequence). The CDR3 consists of 13 residues. Trimming took off 0 bases at V and 5 bases at J, with 10 bases between the two ends. The CDR3 nucleotides are TGTGCCTGGAGTGTAAACTGGGAGTATGGCTACACCTTC. Its protein is CAWSVNWEYGYTF.

V is TRBV2 and J is TRBJ2-7; D might be TRBD2 (5 bases). Germline V lookup: CDR1 SNHLY, CDR2 FYNNEI. The germline V and J ends were trimmed by 5 bases and 7 bases, with 12 bases remaining between them. CDR3 size: 12 residues. In DNA form, the CDR3 reads TGTGCCAGCAGTAAGACCGGGGAGGAGCAGTACTTC. Its translation is CASSKTGEEQYF.

J is TRBJ2-7 and V is TRBV7-2, with D tentatively TRBD1 or TRBD2 (5 bases each). V was trimmed by 3 bases and J by 2 bases, leaving 14 bases between them. Germline CDR1 is SGHTA and CDR2 is FQGNSA. The length of the CDR3 is 15 residues. The CDR3 coding sequence is TGTGCCAGCAGCTTCGACAGCGGCCCAACCTACGAGCAGTACTTC. Amino acid sequence: CASSFDSGPTYEQYF.